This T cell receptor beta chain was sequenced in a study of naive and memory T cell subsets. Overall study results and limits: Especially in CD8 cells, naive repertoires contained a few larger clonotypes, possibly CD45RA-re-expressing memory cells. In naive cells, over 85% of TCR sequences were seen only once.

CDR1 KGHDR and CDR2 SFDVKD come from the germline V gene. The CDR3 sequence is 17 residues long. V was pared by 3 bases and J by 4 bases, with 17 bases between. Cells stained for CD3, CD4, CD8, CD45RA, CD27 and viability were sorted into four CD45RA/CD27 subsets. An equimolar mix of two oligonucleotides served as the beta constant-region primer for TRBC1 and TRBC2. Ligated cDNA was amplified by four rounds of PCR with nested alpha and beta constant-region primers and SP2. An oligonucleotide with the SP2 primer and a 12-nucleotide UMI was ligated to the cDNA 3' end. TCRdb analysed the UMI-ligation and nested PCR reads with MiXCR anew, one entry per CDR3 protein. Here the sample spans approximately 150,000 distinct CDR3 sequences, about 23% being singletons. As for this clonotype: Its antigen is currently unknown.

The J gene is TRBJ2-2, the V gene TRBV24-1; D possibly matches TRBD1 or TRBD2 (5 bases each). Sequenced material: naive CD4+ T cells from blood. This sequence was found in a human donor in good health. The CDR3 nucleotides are TGTGCCACCAGTGATCCCTCCGGGACCCCAGGCACCGGGGAGCTGTTTTTT. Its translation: CATSDPSGTPGTGELFF.